These 32 T cell receptor beta chains originate from one sample sequenced in a study of neurological immune-mediated disorders. TCRdb re-derived calls from the 5' RACE reads in MiXCR, one entry per CDR3 protein. Here the sample spans 60,000 to 80,000 distinct CDR3 sequences, around 4.8% being singletons. Material for sequencing was PBMCs. Receptors originate from a woman in her forties or fifties with multiple sclerosis.

This clonotype has ten or more counts. V gene TRBV20-1 combines with J gene TRBJ1-2; 9 nucleotides line up with TRBD1. Per germline, CDR1 DFQATT and CDR2 SNEGSKA (reference sequence). V gave up 3 bases and J gave up 4 bases; unmatched junction bases: 6. The CDR3 length is 14 residues. CDR3 in amino acids: CSARGQGISYGYTF. The CDR3 coding sequence is TGCAGTGCTAGGGGACAGGGAATTTCCTATGGCTACACCTTC.

This clonotype was recorded many times. The chain uses TRBV5-1 and TRBJ2-2; 7 nucleotides match TRBD2. The ends lost 2 bases at V and 0 bases at J; junction bases unmatched: 4. There are 16 residues in the CDR3. CDR1 and CDR2 from the germline V gene are SGHRS and YFSETQ. The DNA for the CDR3 is TGCGCCAGCAGCTTCCTCGCGGGGGCGAACACCGGGGAGCTGTTTTTT. Amino acid sequence: CASSFLAGANTGELFF.

In this sample, this clonotype turned up many times. The CDR3 protein is CASGYKVNEKLFF. CDR3 bases: TGTGCCAGCGGATACAAGGTCAATGAAAAACTGTTTTTT. V gene TRBV7-9 combines with J gene TRBJ1-4; no clear D. CDR1 is SEHNR and CDR2 is FQNEAQ in the germline V gene (reference sequence). V dropped 8 bases and J dropped 5 bases, with 12 bases sitting between them. The CDR3 sequence is 13 residues long.

The table lists this clonotype with many counts. The V and J genes are TRBV7-2 and TRBJ2-1, with TRBD2 as a possible D gene (5 bases). Germline V CDR1 and CDR2: SGHTA, FQGNSA. Trimming pared 1 base from V and 10 bases from J, leaving 17 bases between. CDR3 length: 15 residues. The CDR3 DNA sequence: TGTGCCAGCAGCTTAGTGGTGGAGGCCCCGGGGGAGCAGTTCTTC. As protein: CASSLVVEAPGEQFF.

CDR3 nucleotide sequence: TGTGCCAGCAGCTTGATCTCAGGGAGTGAAAAACTGTTTTTT. Amino acids: CASSLISGSEKLFF. The rearrangement links TRBV5-6 to TRBJ1-4; a possible D gene is TRBD1 (5 bases). From germline, CDR1 is SGHDT and CDR2 YYEEEE. Trimming shortened V by 1 base and J by 7 bases, and 11 bases separated the two germline ends. This CDR3 is 14 amino acids long. The full variable domain, completed using reference TRBV5-6 and TRBJ1-4, is DAGVTQSPTHLIKTRGQQVTLRCSPKSGHDTVSWYQQALGQGPQFIFQYYEEEERQRGNFPDRFSGHQFPNYSSELNVNALLLGDSALYLCASSLISGSEKLFFGSGTQLSVL.

There are many counts of this clonotype. This chain joins TRBV3-1 and TRBJ2-5; TRBD2 matches 10 bases. Trimming took 2 bases from V and 1 from J; bases not matched to a gene: 7. This CDR3 is built from 17 residues. The germline CDR1 and CDR2 sequences are LGHDT and YNNKEL (reference sequence). CDR3 protein: CASSQSRRTSGQETQYF. DNA of the CDR3: TGTGCCAGCAGCCAAAGCCGCCGGACTAGCGGCCAAGAGACCCAGTACTTC.

This clonotype was recorded at least ten times. Written as DNA, the CDR3 is TGTGCCACCAGTGATGGGCCCTCCTACCTCTCTGGGGCCAACGTCCTGACTTTC. Translated, it gives CATSDGPSYLSGANVLTF. The V and J genes are TRBV24-1 and TRBJ2-6; D call uncertain. This CDR3 has 18 residues. Trimming shortened V by 3 bases and J by 0 bases, and 14 bases separated the two germline ends. CDR1 is KGHDR and CDR2 is SFDVKD in the germline V gene.

There are a few counts of this clonotype. The chain links TRBV7-3 to TRBJ1-1, with D unresolved. The CDR3 loop spans 13 amino acids. Trimming removed 2 bases from V and 9 bases from J, with 13 bases in between. Germline V CDR1 and CDR2: SGHTA, FQGTGA. The CDR3 coding sequence is TGTGCCAGCAGCTTAGCTTTTGCGGGGAAAGCTTTCTTT. It encodes CASSLAFAGKAFF.

This clonotype was counted ten times or more. The rearrangement uses TRBV5-1 and TRBJ2-7; D may be TRBD1 or TRBD2 (7 bases each). The CDR3 runs to 17 residues. The V and J ends lost 4 bases and 5 bases respectively, with 25 bases between them. Looked up from germline, CDR1 is SGHRS and CDR2 is YFSETQ. CDR3 sequence reads: CASSLAALGRGQNEQYF. The CDR3 DNA is TGCGCCAGCAGCCTGGCGGCCCTGGGGAGGGGGCAGAACGAGCAGTACTTC.

This clonotype occurred many times. The chain uses TRBV5-1 and TRBJ1-5; the D is unclear. The germline V gene has CDR1 SGHRS and CDR2 YFSETQ. The CDR3 is 13 amino acids. V lost 0 bases and J lost 5, with 6 bases in between. CDR3: CASSLGSDQPQHF. The CDR3 region has the DNA TGCGCCAGCAGCTTGGGGTCCGATCAGCCCCAGCATTTT.

The J gene is TRBJ2-7, the V gene TRBV6-1; 11 positions agree with TRBD1. Trimming took 8 bases from V and 3 from J; bases not matched to a gene: 3. This CDR3 comprises 13 residues. CDR1 and CDR2 from the germline V gene are MNHNS and SASEGT. The CDR3 DNA reads as TGTGCCAGCGGGGACAGGGGGGGCTACGAGCAGTACTTC. It specifies CASGDRGGYEQYF.

This clonotype showed up many times. The chain joins TRBV27 to TRBJ2-5, with 8 bases that match TRBD2. The CDR3 runs to 16 residues. Per the germline V gene, CDR1 is MNHEY and CDR2 is SMNVEV (reference sequence). Trimming removed 3 bases from V and 2 bases from J; junction bases left unmatched: 8. DNA for the CDR3: TGTGCCAGCAGTTTTACTAGCGGAGGACTACAAGAGACCCAGTACTTC. Protein: CASSFTSGGLQETQYF.

This clonotype was recorded many times. This chain joins TRBV10-3 and TRBJ1-1, with D unclear. This CDR3 has 12 residues. The V end lost 6 bases, the J end lost 5 bases, and 10 bases lay between the germline ends. Germline lookup yields CDR1 ENHRY and CDR2 SYGVKD. CDR3 in DNA: TGTGCCATCAGGGCGAGGGATACTGAAGCTTTCTTT. Translated: CAIRARDTEAFF.

In this sample, this clonotype turned up many times. The chain couples TRBV2 to TRBJ2-7; D unclear. Trimming left V 6 bases short and J 5 bases short, with 11 bases between. CDR1 SNHLY and CDR2 FYNNEI come from the germline V gene. The CDR3 totals 12 residues. The DNA of the CDR3 is TGTGCCAGCAGGGAACCGGGTAACGAGCAGTACGTC. Translating gives CASREPGNEQYV.

The table lists this clonotype with many counts. This chain links TRBV7-9 with TRBJ1-3; no clear D. Germline V gene data show CDR1 as SEHNR and CDR2 as FQNEAQ (reference sequence). The CDR3 covers 14 residues. V was clipped by 5 bases and J by 1 base, with 9 bases between them. The CDR3 loop is CASSPPRSGNTIYF. The CDR3 nucleotides are TGTGCCAGCAGCCCCCCACGGTCTGGAAACACCATATATTTT.

This clonotype was observed at least ten times. J is TRBJ1-6 and V is TRBV9; perhaps TRBD1 as D (6 bases). Trimming took off 3 bases at V and 7 bases at J, with 14 bases between the two ends. The CDR3 runs 15 residues. Per the germline V gene, CDR1 is SGDLS and CDR2 is YYNGEE. The CDR3 region has the DNA TGTGCCAGCAGCGCGGGACAAGGTGGGAATTCACCCCTCCACTTT. This translates into CASSAGQGGNSPLHF.

This clonotype was counted many times. The rearrangement uses TRBV7-4 and TRBJ2-3; D might be TRBD1 (5 bases). Germline assignment: CDR1 SGHVT and CDR2 SQSDAQ. Trimming stripped 1 base from V and 1 base from J, with 12 bases between. CDR3 length equals 16 residues. The CDR3, as DNA: TGTGCCAGCAGCTTAGGCGCACAGGTCTGCACAGATACGCAGTATTTT. Translating gives CASSLGAQVCTDTQYF.

Ten or more counts support this clonotype. The J gene is TRBJ1-6, the V gene TRBV7-2, with D possibly being TRBD1 (5 bases). CDR3 size: 15 residues. Germline assignment: CDR1 SGHTA and CDR2 FQGNSA. V was pared by 1 base and J by 7 bases, with 11 bases between. CDR3 nucleotides: TGTGCCAGCAGCTTAGTTGGGGGTCAGAATTCACCCCTCCACTTT. The encoded protein is CASSLVGGQNSPLHF.

This clonotype was observed many times. This chain links TRBV20-1 with TRBJ2-5; D remains unclear. The germline gives CDR1 DFQATT, CDR2 SNEGSKA (reference sequence). Trimming took 2 bases from V and 3 from J, leaving 10 bases between them. CDR3 size: 13 residues. This CDR3 is CSARMGTKETQYF. CDR3 coding DNA: TGCAGTGCTAGAATGGGTACCAAAGAGACCCAGTACTTC.

This clonotype was counted ten times or more. This chain links TRBV27 with TRBJ2-7; D gene unclear. In germline, CDR1 is MNHEY, CDR2 SMNVEV (reference sequence). V lost 5 bases to trimming and J lost 5 bases, with 16 bases between them. CDR3 length: 14 residues. Here the CDR3 reads CASSPTIRSHEQYV. CDR3 coding DNA: TGTGCCAGCAGTCCAACTATTAGGTCCCACGAGCAGTACGTC.

This clonotype was observed at least ten times. The genes are TRBV20-1 and TRBJ1-4; no clear D gene. This CDR3 region has 15 residues. From germline, CDR1 is DFQATT and CDR2 SNEGSKA (reference sequence). V was shortened by 0 bases and J by 0 bases, with 8 bases between the two germline ends. This CDR3 reads CSARDRRATNEKLFF. The CDR3, as DNA: TGCAGTGCTAGAGATCGACGGGCAACTAATGAAAAACTGTTTTTT.

This clonotype was found a few times. V and J are TRBV4-3 and TRBJ2-1; D unresolved. CDR1 and CDR2 from the germline V gene are LGHNA and YSLEER. Trimming stripped 0 bases from V and 7 bases from J, with 7 bases between. The CDR3 spans 13 residues. The CDR3 is CASSQDMINEQFF. The DNA for the CDR3 is TGCGCCAGCAGCCAAGATATGATTAATGAGCAGTTCTTC.

This clonotype was picked up many times. This chain uses TRBV7-8 with TRBJ1-5; tentative D call: TRBD1 (5 bases). This CDR3 has 18 residues. Trimming pared 1 base from V and 0 bases from J, leaving 16 bases between. CDR1 and CDR2 from the germline V gene are SGHVS and FQNEAQ. CDR3 in amino acids: CASSLVSDRQYSNQPQHF. CDR3 DNA sequence: TGTGCCAGCAGCTTAGTATCAGACAGACAATATAGCAATCAGCCCCAGCATTTT. The variable domain in full, with the rest retrieved from reference TRBV7-8 and TRBJ1-5, is GAGVSQSPRYKVAKRGQDVALRCDPISGHVSLFWYQQALGQGPEFLTYFQNEAQLDKSGLPSDRFFAERPEGSVSTLKIQRTQQEDSAVYLCASSLVSDRQYSNQPQHFGDGTRLSIL.

The sample holds many counts of this clonotype. The rearrangement links TRBV5-1 to TRBJ1-1, with 7 bases that match TRBD1. V lost 5 bases, J lost 2 bases, and 6 bases stayed unmatched. Germline-derived CDR1 and CDR2 are SGHRS and YFSETQ. This CDR3 contains 14 residues. CDR3 nucleotides: TGCGCCAGCAGGGAGACAGGGACAAACACTGAAGCTTTCTTT. This codes for CASRETGTNTEAFF.

The chain uses TRBV7-6 and TRBJ2-5, with D possibly TRBD2 on 6 matching bases. The CDR3 runs 18 residues. CDR1 is SGHVS, CDR2 FNYEAQ, per germline. Trimming removed 2 bases at V and 5 bases at J, with 24 bases between. The CDR3 is CASSLWAGIGTATETQYF. CDR3 coding DNA: TGTGCCAGCAGCTTATGGGCGGGTATAGGGACTGCAACGGAGACCCAGTACTTC.

The sample holds many counts of this clonotype. The CDR3 here is CAISDPTGELFF. The CDR3 DNA follows: TGTGCCATCAGTGATCCCACCGGGGAGCTGTTTTTT. The chain employs TRBV10-3 and TRBJ2-2; the D is unclear. There are 12 residues in the CDR3. Germline CDR1 reads ENHRY; CDR2 reads SYGVKD. V dropped 3 bases and J dropped 4 bases, with 3 bases sitting between them.

This clonotype was detected many times. The rearrangement uses TRBV7-2 and TRBJ1-5, with D possibly being TRBD1 (6 bases). V was shortened by 6 bases and J by 7 bases, with 13 bases between the two germline ends. Germline V gene lookup returns CDR1 SGHTA and CDR2 FQGNSA. The CDR3 sequence is 13 residues long. The CDR3 loop reads CASRLSGVQPQHF. The CDR3 bases are TGTGCCAGCAGACTGTCAGGGGTCCAGCCCCAGCATTTT.

This clonotype was seen many times. CDR3 DNA: TGTGCCAGCTGCTCAACACAGGGGGCTGGACAGCCCCAGCATTTT. It encodes CASCSTQGAGQPQHF. This chain joins TRBV6-6 and TRBJ1-5; TRBD1 agrees at 9 bases. Germline assignment: CDR1 MNHNY and CDR2 SVGAGI (reference sequence). The CDR3 runs to 15 residues. J was trimmed by 7 bases and V by 8 bases; bases with no gene match: 12.

In this sample, this clonotype turned up a few times. The rearrangement links TRBV27 to TRBJ2-2; 9 bases are a match to TRBD1. The V segment lost 5 bases and the J segment 0 bases; nucleotides outside the gene matches: 13. Germline CDR1 reads MNHEY; CDR2 reads SMNVEV (reference sequence). The CDR3 consists of 19 residues. The CDR3 DNA sequence: TGTGCCAGCAGTCAGACCGGGACAGGGATATATTCGAACACCGGGGAGCTGTTTTTT. Its translation is CASSQTGTGIYSNTGELFF.

This clonotype showed up many times. This chain links TRBV29-1 with TRBJ1-1, with 10 bases matching TRBD1. There are 13 residues in the CDR3. The V gene's germline CDR1 is SQVTM and CDR2 ANQGSEA. J was trimmed by 1 base and V by 4 bases; bases with no gene match: 0. The CDR3 DNA reads as TGCAGCGTTGGACAGGGGGCGAACACTGAAGCTTTCTTT. Translated: CSVGQGANTEAFF.

This rearrangement joins TRBV12-3 or TRBV12-4 to TRBJ1-4, with D unclear. V was clipped by 3 bases and J by 8 bases, with 4 bases between them. The CDR3 runs 11 residues. The CDR3 reads CASSLFEKLFF. The CDR3 DNA is TGTGCCAGCAGTTTGTTCGAAAAACTGTTTTTT.

This clonotype was seen ten or more times. The chain has TRBV10-3 and TRBJ1-2, with D possibly TRBD1 on 5 matching bases. The CDR3 length is 13 residues. Trimming removed 7 bases from V and 4 bases from J, with 13 bases in between. Germline V CDR1 and CDR2: ENHRY, SYGVKD. CDR3 region: CAITRDGIYGYTF. DNA for the CDR3: TGTGCCATCACTAGGGACGGCATCTATGGCTACACCTTC.